The next 32 T cell receptor beta chains were all read from a single sample in a study of T cell repertoires in cytomegalovirus infection. TCRdb used MiXCR to reprocess the reads, holding one entry per CDR3 protein. The profile shows roughly 720,000 distinct CDR3 sequences, about 40% of them singletons. Sequenced input: PBMCs. The source of these receptors is a human donor in good health (CMV status not recorded). Some clones in this sample may be carry-over from other donors' samples.

This clonotype was detected only a few times. The V and J genes are TRBV19 and TRBJ2-6; no reliable D call. Trimming shortened V by 1 base and J by 5 bases, and 9 bases separated the two germline ends. Germline CDR1 reads LNHDA; CDR2 reads SQIVND (reference sequence). The CDR3 extends over 15 amino acids. CDR3 region: CASSIAAIRANVLTF. CDR3 nucleotide sequence: TGTGCCAGTAGTATAGCAGCAATCCGGGCCAACGTCCTGACTTTC.

A few counts support this clonotype. The J gene is TRBJ2-1, the V gene TRBV6-2 or TRBV6-3, with 8 bases aligning to TRBD2. The junction had 10 bases not matched to a gene; V was cut back by 4 bases and J by 5 bases. Germline CDR1 MNHEY, CDR2 SVGEGT. The CDR3 is 16 residues long. The CDR3 DNA is TGTGCCAGCAGTTCCCCAACTAGCGGATATAACAATGAGCAGTTCTTC. It codes for CASSSPTSGYNNEQFF.

The sample holds a few counts of this clonotype. The chain carries TRBV7-9 and TRBJ2-3; either TRBD1 or TRBD2 may fit D (5 bases each). V was trimmed by 5 bases and J by 1 base, leaving 19 bases between them. Germline V gene data show CDR1 as SEHNR and CDR2 as FQNEAQ (reference sequence). CDR3 length equals 17 residues. The CDR3 sequence: CASSPSGTQLRTDTQYF. CDR3 in DNA: TGTGCCAGCAGCCCAAGTGGGACCCAGCTCCGCACAGATACGCAGTATTTT.

The chain is built from TRBV27 and TRBJ1-5, with unresolved D. This CDR3 has 16 residues. Deletions cut 4 bases from V and 2 bases from J, with 15 bases between. Germline CDR1 is MNHEY and CDR2 is SMNVEV (reference sequence). The CDR3: CASSSHRSRGNQPQHF. CDR3 DNA sequence: TGTGCCAGCAGTTCCCATCGGAGTAGGGGCAATCAGCCCCAGCATTTT.

The V gene is TRBV25-1, the J gene TRBJ1-1; possible D gene TRBD1, 6 bases. V was shortened by 8 bases and J by 7 bases, with 11 bases between the two germline ends. The CDR3 has 11 amino acids. CDR1 is MGHDK and CDR2 is SYGVNS in the germline V gene. CDR3 residues: CASWGGNEAFF. The CDR3 DNA sequence: TGTGCCAGCTGGGGGGGCAATGAAGCTTTCTTT.

In its sample, this clonotype was seen many times. V gene TRBV28 combines with J gene TRBJ2-3, with D perhaps matching TRBD1 (6 bases). V was cut by 5 bases and J by 0 bases, with 12 bases left in between. The CDR3 spans 15 residues. Germline V gene sequence: CDR1 MDHEN, CDR2 SYDVKM. The CDR3 here is CASSGAGASTDTQYF. The CDR3 DNA reads as TGTGCCAGCAGTGGTGCAGGGGCTAGCACAGATACGCAGTATTTT.

CDR3 DNA: TGTGCCAGCAGCCCCCCCCGGAATTTTCTAACTGAAGCTTTCTTT. Translating it yields CASSPPRNFLTEAFF. This sequence joins TRBV7-9 and TRBJ1-1; no firm D call. Germline-derived CDR1 and CDR2 are SEHNR and FQNEAQ (reference sequence). V lost 5 bases and J lost 5, with 18 bases in between. CDR3 length: 15 residues.

The V and J genes are TRBV7-8 and TRBJ2-1, with D unresolved. In germline, CDR1 is SGHVS, CDR2 FQNEAQ. V was trimmed by 2 bases and J by 0 bases, leaving 11 bases between them. The CDR3 loop spans 16 amino acids. In nucleotides, the CDR3 is TGTGCCAGCAGCTTATTCCAGAGGAGCTCCTACAATGAGCAGTTCTTC. Encoded protein: CASSLFQRSSYNEQFF.

The rearrangement uses TRBV19 and TRBJ1-1; D remains unclear. Per the germline V gene, CDR1 is LNHDA and CDR2 is SQIVND (reference sequence). V dropped 7 bases and J dropped 1 base, with 10 bases sitting between them. The length of the CDR3 is 13 residues. The CDR3 sequence is CASTLVQNTEAFF. CDR3 coding DNA: TGTGCCAGTACCTTAGTACAGAACACTGAAGCTTTCTTT.

This clonotype was observed a few times. V gene TRBV12-3 or TRBV12-4 combines with J gene TRBJ2-3, with 8 bases fitting TRBD2. The CDR3 runs 15 residues. The junction had 4 bases not matched to a gene; V was cut back by 5 bases and J by 0 bases. The CDR3 region is CASSERETSTDTQYF. For the CDR3, the DNA is TGTGCCAGCAGTGAGCGGGAGACTAGCACAGATACGCAGTATTTT.

This clonotype was seen a single time. The junction departs from germline at one end; a sequencing error may be responsible. The chain recombines TRBV11-1 with TRBJ2-1, with TRBD1 matching 7 bases. The CDR3 has 14 amino acids. The V gene's germline CDR1 is SGHAT and CDR2 FQDESV (reference sequence). DNA of the CDR3: TGTGCCAGCAGACAGGGGTTTTCCTACAATGAGCAGTGCTTC. The encoded protein is CASRQGFSYNEQCF.

This sequence joins TRBV28 and TRBJ2-3, with D unclear. CDR1 is MDHEN, CDR2 SYDVKM, per germline. Trimming stripped 3 bases from V and 0 bases from J, with 7 bases between. The CDR3 length is 14 residues. In DNA, the CDR3 is TGTGCCAGCAGTTTTTCGGCTAGCACAGATACGCAGTATTTT. It codes for CASSFSASTDTQYF.

This chain links TRBV7-3 with TRBJ2-5; D possibly corresponds to TRBD2 (6 bases). Germline CDR1 and CDR2: SGHTA and FQGTGA. The CDR3 extends over 16 amino acids. V lost 5 bases and J lost 4, with 20 bases in between. Written as DNA, the CDR3 is TGTGCCAGCAGCGACACGGGACTTCTAGCTCGAGAGACCCAGTACTTC. It specifies CASSDTGLLARETQYF.

This clonotype was detected a few times. The chain links TRBV10-3 to TRBJ1-1; perhaps TRBD1 as D (5 bases). Trimming took off 6 bases at V and 2 bases at J, with 19 bases between the two ends. The CDR3 loop spans 16 amino acids. From germline, CDR1 is ENHRY and CDR2 SYGVKD. The CDR3 DNA reads as TGTGCCATCAGGCTGGGGCAGGGCACCCCCAACACTGAAGCTTTCTTT. It is translated as CAIRLGQGTPNTEAFF.

This clonotype showed up just a few times. This chain joins TRBV12-3 or TRBV12-4 and TRBJ1-5, with D possibly TRBD1 on 6 matching bases. V lost 2 bases and J lost 4, with 21 bases in between. The CDR3 consists of 18 residues. The DNA of the CDR3 is TGTGCCAGCAGTTTATGGGGGCCTGCAGGGCGGGGGAATCAGCCCCAGCATTTT. Amino acids: CASSLWGPAGRGNQPQHF.

This clonotype turned up a few times. The rearrangement uses TRBV7-9 and TRBJ1-1; D uncertain. Trimming took 1 base from V and 2 from J, leaving 11 bases between them. The CDR3 extends over 15 amino acids. The germline V gene encodes CDR1 SEHNR and CDR2 FQNEAQ (reference sequence). The CDR3 spells CASSLEAGDNTEAFF. The CDR3, as DNA: TGTGCCAGCAGCTTAGAGGCAGGAGATAACACTGAAGCTTTCTTT.

This clonotype occurred a few times. The genes are TRBV3-1 and TRBJ2-7; tentative D call: TRBD1 (5 bases). V was clipped by 1 base and J by 6 bases, with 13 bases between them. Germline CDR1 LGHDT, CDR2 YNNKEL (reference sequence). The CDR3 length is 14 residues. The CDR3 is CASSQGGAFLEQYF. Here the CDR3 DNA reads TGTGCCAGCAGCCAAGGGGGCGCTTTTCTCGAGCAGTACTTC.

The chain carries TRBV28 and TRBJ1-2; D is undetermined. Trimming shortened V by 3 bases and J by 5 bases, and 13 bases separated the two germline ends. Germline V gene lookup returns CDR1 MDHEN and CDR2 SYDVKM. The CDR3 runs 14 residues. DNA for the CDR3: TGTGCCAGCAGTTTTATCCAGGATGTTTATGGCTACACCTTC. This codes for CASSFIQDVYGYTF.

V and J are TRBV6-6 and TRBJ2-2, with TRBD2 matching over 11 bases. Germline CDR1 is MNHNY and CDR2 is SVGAGI (reference sequence). CDR3 length equals 17 residues. Losses at the gene ends were 8 bases for V and 6 bases for J; bases not matched to a gene: 14. CDR3 amino acids: CASCNTGSGGAPGELFF. As DNA, the CDR3 is TGTGCCAGCTGCAATACGGGTAGCGGGGGGGCCCCCGGGGAGCTGTTTTTT.

This clonotype showed up just a few times. V usage is TRBV14 and J usage is TRBJ2-1; 15 nucleotides align to TRBD2. The length of the CDR3 is 19 residues. Germline values: CDR1 SGHDN, CDR2 FVKESK. V lost 0 bases, J lost 5 bases, and 8 bases stayed unmatched. Here the CDR3 DNA reads TGTGCCAGCAGCCAAGATCGTAGGACTAGCGGGAGGGATAACAATGAGCAGTTCTTC. Its translation is CASSQDRRTSGRDNNEQFF.

There are a few counts of this clonotype. This chain uses TRBV12-3 or TRBV12-4 with TRBJ2-2; TRBD1 aligns across 9 bases. The length of the CDR3 is 15 residues. V shed 6 bases and J 8 bases; nucleotides not matched to a gene: 10. CDR3 in amino acids: CASRKPGQGTGELFF. The CDR3 DNA reads as TGTGCCAGCAGAAAACCGGGACAGGGTACGGGGGAGCTGTTTTTT.

The rearrangement uses TRBV25-1 and TRBJ1-1; no definite D call. CDR1 and CDR2 (germline): MGHDK, SYGVNS. This CDR3 contains 13 residues. With 6 bases removed from V and 1 base from J, the gap between germline ends came to 9 bases. The chain's CDR3 is CASRILENTEAFF. CDR3 sequence (DNA): TGTGCCAGCAGGATACTAGAGAACACTGAAGCTTTCTTT.

There are a few counts of this clonotype. CDR3 sequence (DNA): TGTGCCAGCAGTAAGGACACATCCAATCAGCCCCAGCATTTT. It specifies CASSKDTSNQPQHF. This chain connects TRBV2 to TRBJ1-5, with D perhaps TRBD1 (5 bases). The germline V and J ends were trimmed by 5 bases and 3 bases, with 11 bases remaining between them. CDR3 size: 14 residues. CDR1 is SNHLY and CDR2 is FYNNEI in the germline V gene.

The count of this clonotype is one. The chain recombines TRBV12-3 or TRBV12-4 with TRBJ1-5, with D unclear. The CDR3 extends over 15 amino acids. V gave up 3 bases and J gave up 5 bases, with 14 bases separating them. For the CDR3, the DNA is TGTGCCAGCAGTTTGAGCCCAACTGATGATCAGCCCCAGCATTTT. It encodes CASSLSPTDDQPQHF.

The gene calls are TRBV24-1 and TRBJ1-1; D uncertain. The germline V and J ends were trimmed by 6 bases and 1 base, with 8 bases remaining between them. The germline V gene has CDR1 KGHDR and CDR2 SFDVKD. This CDR3 is 13 amino acids long. For the CDR3, the DNA is TGTGCCACCAGTTCGAGTTGGAACACTGAAGCTTTCTTT. Amino acid sequence: CATSSSWNTEAFF.

The chain carries TRBV7-8 and TRBJ1-5; D remains ambiguous. Trimming stripped 3 bases from V and 4 bases from J, with 19 bases between. The CDR3 loop spans 17 amino acids. Germline CDR1 SGHVS, CDR2 FQNEAQ. The CDR3 protein is CASSFVPNPIGNQPQHF. CDR3 sequence (DNA): TGTGCCAGCAGCTTCGTCCCGAATCCTATCGGGAATCAGCCCCAGCATTTT.

This clonotype appeared once. The rearrangement joins TRBV5-1 to TRBJ2-7; TRBD1 might be the D (5 bases). The CDR3 sequence is 11 residues long. In germline, CDR1 is SGHRS, CDR2 YFSETQ. Trimming took off 4 bases at V and 5 bases at J, with 7 bases between the two ends. CDR3 in DNA: TGCGCCAGCAGCACAGGCCACGAGCAGTACTTC. As protein: CASSTGHEQYF.

The chain is built from TRBV4-1 and TRBJ2-7; D perhaps matches TRBD2 (9 bases). The V and J ends lost 4 bases and 3 bases respectively, with 22 bases between them. The CDR3 covers 17 residues. Germline V gene data show CDR1 as MGHRA and CDR2 as YSYEKL. The CDR3 DNA reads as TGCGCCAGCAGCCCTGGCGGGGGGGACAGGTCTTACTACGAGCAGTACTTC. It specifies CASSPGGGDRSYYEQYF.

The chain is built from TRBV5-1 and TRBJ2-6, with D possibly being TRBD1 (5 bases). The V gene's germline CDR1 is SGHRS and CDR2 YFSETQ. CDR3 size: 15 residues. Trimming took off 4 bases at V and 0 bases at J, with 8 bases between the two ends. The CDR3 loop is CASSTDNSGANVLTF. For the CDR3, the DNA is TGCGCCAGCAGCACGGACAACTCTGGGGCCAACGTCCTGACTTTC.

This clonotype was detected a few times. V usage is TRBV12-3 or TRBV12-4 and J usage is TRBJ2-1; 7 bases match TRBD1. The CDR3 sequence is 12 residues long. J was trimmed by 11 bases and V by 4 bases; bases with no gene match: 5. This CDR3 is CASSYPGQKQFF. The CDR3 region has the DNA TGTGCCAGCAGTTACCCGGGACAGAAGCAGTTCTTC.

In regard to this clonotype: A junction end diverges from the germline sequence, so it may reflect a read error. V gene TRBV7-2 combines with J gene TRBJ2-7; 7 bases align to TRBD1. CDR3 length: 12 amino acids. CDR1 is SGHTA, CDR2 FQGNSA, per germline. CDR3 protein: CASSQGDLAWLF. CDR3 sequence (DNA): TGTGCCAGCAGCCAGGGGGACCTCGCGTGGCTCTTC.

At least ten counts were recorded for this clonotype. V and J are TRBV7-8 and TRBJ2-7; 7 nucleotides line up with TRBD2. The CDR3 has 15 residues. Looked up from germline, CDR1 is SGHVS and CDR2 is FQNEAQ. V shed 7 bases, J shed 3 bases, and the junction held 12 bases outside the gene matches. CDR3 bases: TGTGCCAGCACCCAAGGGGCGGGAGCCCGCTACGAGCAGTACTTC. It yields the protein CASTQGAGARYEQYF.